This T cell receptor (beta chain) is drawn from a study of T cell responses to AZD1222 COVID-19 vaccine. Study-wide results and caveats: Recipients of two AZD1222 doses showed rising Spike-specific TCR breadth and depth. No day 14 peak samples; only post-peak repertoires were characterized.

Data came from immunoSEQ multiplex PCR; TCRdb stores just in-frame clones and leaves some out. The sample carries roughly 140,000 clones, around 88% recorded once. The CDR3 totals 15 residues. The germline V gene has CDR1 WSHSY and CDR2 SAAADI. Trimming pared 3 bases from V and 6 bases from J, leaving 14 bases between. In the case of this clone: Its cognate antigen is unknown.

This sequence was found in an adult in good health. The chain recombines TRBV10-2 with TRBJ2-2; TRBD2 is a possible D gene (5 bases). The source material was peripheral blood, sampled on day 0 of MenACWY control vaccination. The chain's CDR3 is CASSDHRGHPGELFF. CDR3 DNA sequence: TGCGCCAGCAGTGACCATAGAGGGCACCCCGGGGAGCTGTTTTTT.